Each of the 21 T cell receptor beta chains below was sequenced from the same sample in a study of spatial heterogeneity in lung cancer. The time point: sample taken at primary tumor resection. The input material, whole RNA from tumor, nontumor lung or frozen PBMC, was sequenced unsorted. TCRdb re-analysed the 5' RACE reads in MiXCR, keeping a single row per CDR3 protein. Of roughly 3,700 distinct CDR3 sequences in the sample, approximately 30% were seen once. The sample here was normal lung tissue next to the tumor, taken at surgery. Receptors originate from a male donor with early-stage non-small cell lung cancer.

By frequency in the sample, this clonotype is large (0.1 to 1%). This chain uses TRBV20-1 with TRBJ1-4; 8 bases line up with TRBD1. The length of the CDR3 is 14 residues. CDR1 is DFQATT, CDR2 SNEGSKA, per germline (reference sequence). V was pared by 7 bases and J by 2 bases, with 6 bases of the junction left unmatched. As DNA, the CDR3 is TGCAGTGGGCGACGGACAGGGACTAATGAAAAACTGTTTTTT. This sequence encodes CSGRRTGTNEKLFF.

V usage is TRBV7-8 and J usage is TRBJ2-5; D assignment may be TRBD1 or TRBD2 (9 bases each). The CDR3 is made up of 16 amino acids. Germline CDR1 SGHVS, CDR2 FQNEAQ. V lost 6 bases, J lost 5 bases, and 22 bases lay in between. The CDR3 DNA is TGTGCCAGCAGGCTAGCGGGACAGGGAGGTCGGGAGACCCAGTACTTC. Protein sequence: CASRLAGQGGRETQYF.

Relative to its sample, this clonotype is medium-sized. The rearrangement joins TRBV12-5 to TRBJ2-7; no clear D gene. The germline V and J ends were trimmed by 6 bases and 3 bases, with 18 bases remaining between them. The CDR3 extends over 15 amino acids. Germline V CDR1 and CDR2: LGHNT, FRNRAP. The CDR3 region has the DNA TGTGCTAGTGGCGCATGGGCGGCAGGCTTCTACGAGCAGTACGTC. It codes for CASGAWAAGFYEQYV.

The CDR3 region is CSARDIGGQKETQYF. As DNA, the CDR3 is TGCAGTGCTAGAGATATTGGGGGACAGAAAGAGACCCAGTACTTC. This chain links TRBV20-1 with TRBJ2-5, with TRBD1 identical over 7 bases. The CDR3 sequence is 15 residues long. V was clipped by 0 bases and J by 3 bases; unmatched bases: 7. Germline V gives CDR1 DFQATT, CDR2 SNEGSKA (reference sequence).

This clonotype is judged medium-sized (0.01 to 0.1%). CDR3 amino acids: CASSYLGVTSGGANEQFF. CDR3 in DNA: TGTGCCAGCAGTTACCTAGGCGTGACTAGCGGGGGGGCAAATGAGCAGTTCTTC. The chain links TRBV6-6 to TRBJ2-1; 14 bases align to TRBD2. CDR1 MNHNY and CDR2 SVGAGI come from the germline V gene (reference sequence). J lost 7 bases, V lost 2 bases, and 10 bases had no gene match. CDR3 length equals 18 residues.

This chain links TRBV19 with TRBJ2-7, with TRBD2 matching 9 bases. The CDR3 loop spans 15 amino acids. With V trimmed by 6 bases and J by 5 bases, 11 bases remained unmatched. Germline lookup yields CDR1 LNHDA and CDR2 SQIVND (reference sequence). The CDR3: CASRPEAGGLHEQYF. The CDR3 region has the DNA TGTGCCAGTAGACCAGAAGCGGGAGGTCTCCACGAGCAGTACTTC.

This chain uses TRBV28 with TRBJ1-1; a weak D match, TRBD1 (5 bases). Trimming took 7 bases from V and 2 from J, leaving 14 bases between them. The CDR3 length is 14 residues. Looked up from germline, CDR1 is MDHEN and CDR2 is SYDVKM. CDR3 loop: CASTIQVFNTEAFF. The CDR3 nucleotides are TGTGCCAGCACGATACAGGTTTTTAACACTGAAGCTTTCTTT.

This clonotype is medium-sized (0.01 to 0.1%) by share. This rearrangement joins TRBV12-3 or TRBV12-4 to TRBJ1-1, with D hard to call. This CDR3 contains 13 residues. Trimming shortened V by 3 bases and J by 1 base, and 6 bases separated the two germline ends. CDR3 sequence reads: CASSFRENTEAFF. For the CDR3, the DNA is TGTGCCAGCAGTTTCAGAGAGAACACTGAAGCTTTCTTT.

The CDR3 region has the DNA TGTGCTAGTGGTTCGGAAGGTCCTCCTGAGGGAGAGACCCAGTACTTC. Protein: CASGSEGPPEGETQYF. V is TRBV12-5 and J is TRBJ2-5; TRBD2 is a possible D gene (5 bases). This CDR3 contains 16 residues. From germline, CDR1 is LGHNT and CDR2 FRNRAP. The germline V and J ends were trimmed by 4 bases and 4 bases, with 19 bases remaining between them. Based on the CDR3 plus reference TRBV12-5 and TRBJ2-5, the full variable domain is DARVTQTPRHKVTEMGQEVTMRCQPILGHNTVFWYRQTMMQGLELLAYFRNRAPLDDSGMPKDRFSAEMPDATLATLKIQPSEPRDSAVYFCASGSEGPPEGETQYFGPGTRLLVL.

This clonotype was recorded at least ten times. The rearrangement links TRBV28 to TRBJ2-7, with a tentative D call TRBD2 (5 bases). Per germline, CDR1 MDHEN and CDR2 SYDVKM. The CDR3 loop spans 11 amino acids. The ends were cut back, 3 bases at V and 7 bases at J, with 7 bases in the middle. The DNA of the CDR3 is TGTGCCAGCAGTTTCCCGGGGGAGCAGTACTTC. It yields the protein CASSFPGEQYF.

This clonotype qualifies as medium-sized (0.01 to 0.1%). The chain is built from TRBV25-1 and TRBJ1-1; 7 bases are a match to TRBD1. Trimming cost V 8 bases and J 1 base; bases outside gene matches: 4. CDR3 size: 13 residues. The germline CDR1 and CDR2 sequences are MGHDK and SYGVNS. CDR3 in amino acids: CASQTGRNTEAFF. The CDR3 DNA reads as TGTGCCAGCCAGACAGGGAGGAACACTGAAGCTTTCTTT.

This clonotype is deemed medium-sized. The chain recombines TRBV20-1 with TRBJ1-4, with 9 bases that match TRBD1. The CDR3 has 14 residues. Trimming at V came to 5 bases and at J to 8 bases, leaving 9 bases not matched to a gene. Germline V gives CDR1 DFQATT, CDR2 SNEGSKA (reference sequence). This CDR3 reads CSAPRTGEKEKLFF. CDR3 sequence (DNA): TGCAGTGCTCCGCGGACAGGGGAAAAAGAAAAACTGTTTTTT.

By share, this clonotype ranks as medium-sized (0.01 to 0.1%). V gene TRBV5-1 combines with J gene TRBJ2-3; weak D call: TRBD2 (5 bases). The CDR3 runs to 13 residues. The V end lost 3 bases, the J end lost 2 bases, and 7 bases lay between the germline ends. Germline V gene data show CDR1 as SGHRS and CDR2 as YFSETQ. CDR3 sequence: CASSSRDTDTQYF. As DNA, the CDR3 is TGCGCCAGCAGCTCCCGGGACACAGATACGCAGTATTTT.

This clonotype was counted between two and nine times. J is TRBJ2-5 and V is TRBV20-1, with 7 bases identical to TRBD2. This CDR3 region has 14 residues. After removal of 6 bases from V and 5 bases from J, the junction contained 12 bases not matched to a gene. In germline, CDR1 is DFQATT, CDR2 SNEGSKA (reference sequence). The CDR3 DNA reads TGCAGTGCCCCTGGGATGGCGGGAGTTGAGACCCAGTACTTC. Translating gives CSAPGMAGVETQYF.

This clonotype was counted many times. The CDR3 nucleotides are TGCGCCAGCAGCTTGAAAGTTGGGTGGATTCAGTACTTC. Translating gives CASSLKVGWIQYF. The chain couples TRBV5-1 to TRBJ2-4; D remains ambiguous. The V gene lost 1 base and the J gene lost 10 bases, with 12 bases spanning the gap. The length of the CDR3 is 13 residues. The germline CDR1 and CDR2 sequences are SGHRS and YFSETQ.

This clonotype is labeled as large. The V gene is TRBV20-1, the J gene TRBJ2-3, with 11 bases that match TRBD2. The junction had 18 bases not matched to a gene; V was cut back by 5 bases and J by 2 bases. The germline CDR1 and CDR2 sequences are DFQATT and SNEGSKA (reference sequence). This CDR3 has 19 residues. CDR3 sequence reads: CSAPAPGASGRWDTDTQYF. The CDR3 DNA is TGCAGTGCTCCAGCCCCCGGTGCTAGCGGGAGGTGGGACACAGATACGCAGTATTTT.

By its share, this clonotype is medium-sized (0.01 to 0.1%). This chain links TRBV24-1 with TRBJ2-1; D may match TRBD1 or TRBD2 (6 bases each). The germline gives CDR1 KGHDR, CDR2 SFDVKD. The CDR3 loop spans 17 amino acids. Deletions cut 9 bases from V and 0 bases from J, with 20 bases between. The CDR3, as DNA: TGTGCCACCGGGGGGACAACCGGGACTGTCTCCTACAATGAGCAGTTCTTC. Translating it yields CATGGTTGTVSYNEQFF.

This CDR3 reads CASSAVGGNTGELFF. CDR3 nucleotide sequence: TGTGCCAGCAGTGCCGTGGGAGGAAACACCGGGGAGCTGTTTTTT. J is TRBJ2-2 and V is TRBV25-1; TRBD2 is a possible D gene (6 bases). The germline V gene has CDR1 MGHDK and CDR2 SYGVNS. With 4 bases removed from V and 2 bases from J, the gap between germline ends came to 11 bases. The CDR3 loop spans 15 amino acids.

This clonotype is judged medium-sized. This chain links TRBV27 with TRBJ2-7; D is possibly TRBD2 (5 bases). Germline V gene sequence: CDR1 MNHEY, CDR2 SMNVEV (reference sequence). V lost 8 bases to trimming and J lost 2 bases, with 7 bases between them. The CDR3 loop spans 11 amino acids. Here the CDR3 reads CASGETYEQYF. The CDR3 nucleotides read TGTGCCAGCGGGGAGACCTACGAGCAGTACTTC.

The gene calls are TRBV12-3 or TRBV12-4 and TRBJ2-2; D uncertain. CDR3 length: 16 amino acids. V was clipped by 5 bases and J by 6 bases, with 19 bases between them. The CDR3 loop reads CASSPWVAMESGELFF. In DNA form, the CDR3 reads TGTGCCAGCAGTCCATGGGTCGCAATGGAATCCGGGGAGCTGTTTTTT.

The rearrangement links TRBV11-2 to TRBJ2-4; D tentatively fits TRBD1 or TRBD2 (5 bases each). The V gene lost 7 bases and the J gene lost 3 bases, with 19 bases spanning the gap. The V gene's germline CDR1 is SGHAT and CDR2 FQNNGV. The CDR3 contains 16 residues. The CDR3 bases are TGTGCCAGCACCCTCCCGTGGGGGAAGGACAAAAACATTCAGTACTTC. This sequence encodes CASTLPWGKDKNIQYF.